This T cell receptor beta chain was found in a study of spatial heterogeneity in lung cancer. Specified time point: blood at routine non-recurrence follow-up after resection. Material for sequencing was whole RNA from tumor, nontumor lung or frozen PBMC, left unsorted. The CDR3 extends over 13 amino acids. From germline, CDR1 is DFQATT and CDR2 SNEGSKA (reference sequence). V lost 7 bases and J lost 5; bases outside the gene matches: 7. One entry per CDR3 protein results from TCRdb running MiXCR on the 5' RACE reads. The sample lists some 120,000 distinct CDR3 sequences, 10% to 15% occurring once. This chain uses TRBV20-1 with TRBJ1-2; 10 bases are a match to TRBD1. This receptor was taken from a male donor with early-stage non-small cell lung cancer. Sequenced here: PBMCs, sampled at follow-up. This CDR3 is CSGTGTGDYGYTF. CDR3 DNA: TGCAGTGGGACCGGGACAGGGGATTATGGCTACACCTTC.